The rows below give T cell receptor beta chains drawn from one sample of a study of vaccination and CD4 T cells after COVID-19. In TCRdb, the PCR reads were re-called with MiXCR into one record per CDR3 protein. The sample records more than 20,000 distinct CDR3 sequences, about 40% being singletons. These TCRs' antigens remain unknown. This specimen consisted of CD4+ T cells from blood, cultured in vitro, obtained before SARS-CoV-2 vaccination. Receptors originate from a human donor who had recovered from COVID-19. The conserved cysteine and the conserved F or W are not part of the CDR3 here. Fields, in order: V gene, J gene, CDR3 protein.

TRBV27,TRBJ2-2,ASRLGTDTGELF
TRBV2,TRBJ1-1,ASGGTDPFTEAF
TRBV18,TRBJ2-2,ASTPVDRVDTGELF
TRBV20-1,TRBJ2-3,RGSGSVATDTQY
TRBV24-1,TRBJ2-1,ATDALAGGDVGHNEQF
TRBV25-1,TRBJ2-3,ASRGSGQGGGDTQY
TRBV20-1,TRBJ1-1,SAPDSIGNTEAF
TRBV20-1,TRBJ1-1,SASRDRGSEAF
TRBV6-2/TRBV6-3,TRBJ1-1,GCSMNTEAF
TRBV27,TRBJ2-1,ASSPIRYNEQF
TRBV7-9,TRBJ2-3,ASSSIGTSDTQY
TRBV27,TRBJ1-1,ASSFRASSTEAF
TRBV27,TRBJ2-7,ASSPRQLSYEQY
TRBV20-1,TRBJ2-1,SAETTDEQF
TRBV20-1,TRBJ2-7,SATPGGNPYEQY
TRBV5-4,TRBJ1-4,ASSFGPGQGEKLF
TRBV11-1,TRBJ2-1,ASSLGRDADEQF
TRBV11-3,TRBJ1-1,ASSSLKNTEAF
TRBV2,TRBJ1-2,ASSGGVSGGYT
TRBV30,TRBJ2-6,AWSRDRLFSGANVLT
TRBV5-6,TRBJ1-2,ASSLNRLGGMGYT
TRBV12-3/TRBV12-4,TRBJ1-2,ASSLRRGSSNYGYT
TRBV6-1,TRBJ1-2,ASNNRTNYGYT
TRBV14,TRBJ2-1,ASSQDRGQGVNEQF
TRBV7-9,TRBJ2-3,ASTRGGDTQY
TRBV2,TRBJ1-1,ASSDQVELKAF
TRBV6-2/TRBV6-3,TRBJ1-5,ASTPGTDIQRTQH
TRBV19,TRBJ2-3,ASSSRGLAGVTDTQY
TRBV12-3/TRBV12-4,TRBJ1-6,ASRQGVGSPLH
TRBV7-9,TRBJ2-3,ASSLAGSGHTQY
TRBV15,TRBJ1-2,ATATKENGGYT
TRBV20-1,TRBJ2-5,SASPLAGMETQY
TRBV7-8,TRBJ2-1,ASSPIDQQF
TRBV2,TRBJ2-3,ASMIRRVSGTYRPDTQY
TRBV20-1,TRBJ1-1,SVGQGGAPEAF
TRBV28,TRBJ2-4,ATRYGAGSKNIQY
TRBV30,TRBJ1-1,AWSGADRTEAF